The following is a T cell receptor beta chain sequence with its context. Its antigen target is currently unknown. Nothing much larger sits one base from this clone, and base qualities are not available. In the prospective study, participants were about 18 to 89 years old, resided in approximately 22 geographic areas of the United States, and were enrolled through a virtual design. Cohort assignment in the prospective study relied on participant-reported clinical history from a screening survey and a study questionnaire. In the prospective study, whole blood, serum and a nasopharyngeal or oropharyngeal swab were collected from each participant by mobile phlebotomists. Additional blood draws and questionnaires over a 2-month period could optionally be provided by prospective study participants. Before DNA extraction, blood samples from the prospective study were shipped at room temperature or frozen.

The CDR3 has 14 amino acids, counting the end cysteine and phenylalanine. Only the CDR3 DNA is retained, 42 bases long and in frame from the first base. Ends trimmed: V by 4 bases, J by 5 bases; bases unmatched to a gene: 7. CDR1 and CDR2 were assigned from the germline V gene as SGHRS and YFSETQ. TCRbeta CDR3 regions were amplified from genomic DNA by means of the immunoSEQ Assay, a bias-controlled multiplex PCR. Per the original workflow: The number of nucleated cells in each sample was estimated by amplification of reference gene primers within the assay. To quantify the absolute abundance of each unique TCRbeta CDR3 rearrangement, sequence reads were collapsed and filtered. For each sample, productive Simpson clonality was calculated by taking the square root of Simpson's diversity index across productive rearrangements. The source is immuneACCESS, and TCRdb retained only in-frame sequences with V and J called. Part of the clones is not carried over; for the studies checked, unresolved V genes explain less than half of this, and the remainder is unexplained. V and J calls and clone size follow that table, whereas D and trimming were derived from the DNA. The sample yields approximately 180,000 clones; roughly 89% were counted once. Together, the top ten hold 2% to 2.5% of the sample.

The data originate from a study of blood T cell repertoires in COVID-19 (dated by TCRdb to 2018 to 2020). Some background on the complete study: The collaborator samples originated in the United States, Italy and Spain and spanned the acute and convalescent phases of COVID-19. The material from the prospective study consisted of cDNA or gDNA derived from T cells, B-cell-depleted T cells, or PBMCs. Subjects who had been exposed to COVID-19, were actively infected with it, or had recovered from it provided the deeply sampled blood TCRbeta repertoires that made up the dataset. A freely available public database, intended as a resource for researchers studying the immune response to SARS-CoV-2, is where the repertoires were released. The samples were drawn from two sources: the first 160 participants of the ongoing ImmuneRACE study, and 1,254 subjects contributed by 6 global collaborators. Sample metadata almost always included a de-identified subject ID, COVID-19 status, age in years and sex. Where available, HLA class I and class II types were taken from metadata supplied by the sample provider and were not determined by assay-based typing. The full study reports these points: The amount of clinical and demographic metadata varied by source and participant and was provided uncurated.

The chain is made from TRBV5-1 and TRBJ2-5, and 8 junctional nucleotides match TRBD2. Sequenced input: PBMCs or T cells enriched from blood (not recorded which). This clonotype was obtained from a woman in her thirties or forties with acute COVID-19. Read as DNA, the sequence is TGCGCCAGCAGCATGGCGGGAGGACTGGAGACCCAGTACTTC. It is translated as CASSMAGGLETQYF.